This T cell receptor (beta chain) was documented in a study of T cell responses to AZD1222 COVID-19 vaccine. This CDR3 is built from 17 residues. Looked up from germline, CDR1 is SGDLS and CDR2 is YYNGEE. V was shortened by 4 bases and J by 6 bases, with 26 bases between the two germline ends. Findings and limits, study-wide: Nearly half of the spike-specific TCRs reportedly recognize variant regions that carry no mutations.

With respect to this clone: Its antigen is currently unknown.

Method: immunoSEQ multiplex PCR; TCRdb's copy keeps in-frame clones and lacks some. Of about 110,000 clones in the sample, 92% were seen once. Sequenced here: peripheral blood, sampled 28 days after the second AZD1222 dose. The TCR originated in an adult who received the AZD1222 COVID-19 vaccine. The J gene is TRBJ2-7, the V gene TRBV9; D may be TRBD1 or TRBD2 (6 bases each). The CDR3 DNA sequence: TGTGCCAGCAGCCCTGCCAGGGAGGCACTACAGGGTCTCGAGCAGTACTTC. As protein: CASSPAREALQGLEQYF.